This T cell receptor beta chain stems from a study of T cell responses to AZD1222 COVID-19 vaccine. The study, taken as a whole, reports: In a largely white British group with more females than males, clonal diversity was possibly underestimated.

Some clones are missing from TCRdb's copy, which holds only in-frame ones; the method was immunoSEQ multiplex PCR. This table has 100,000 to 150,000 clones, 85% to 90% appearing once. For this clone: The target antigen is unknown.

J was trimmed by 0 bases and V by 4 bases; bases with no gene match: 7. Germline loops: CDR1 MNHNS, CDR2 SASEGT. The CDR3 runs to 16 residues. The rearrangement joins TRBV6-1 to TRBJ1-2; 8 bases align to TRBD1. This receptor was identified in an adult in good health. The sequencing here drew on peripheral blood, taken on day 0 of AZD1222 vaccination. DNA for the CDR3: TGTGCCAGCAGTGCCGGACAGGGCTCTTCTAACTATGGCTACACCTTC. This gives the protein CASSAGQGSSNYGYTF.